This T cell receptor (beta chain) was sequenced during a study of spatial heterogeneity in lung cancer. The wider study: The study consistently detected more beta-chain than alpha-chain sequences.

Germline-derived CDR1 and CDR2 are SEHNR and FQNEAQ (reference sequence). Trimming took off 0 bases at V and 8 bases at J, with 14 bases between the two ends. The CDR3 spans 15 residues. Many counts were recorded for this clonotype. The size of this beta chain means little, since it is a stray read in a library made for alpha chains. Noted time point: sample taken at primary tumor resection. Whole RNA was taken from tumor, nontumor lung or frozen PBMC; it was then sequenced unsorted. The donors, around 72 patients with untreated early-stage non-small cell lung cancer, provided the samples. TCR cDNA molecules each had a unique molecular identifier. TCRdb reprocessed the 5' RACE reads with MiXCR, giving one entry per CDR3 protein. The table shows 12,000 or so distinct CDR3 sequences, with roughly 6.2% occurring only once.

Sequenced material: normal lung tissue next to the tumor, taken at surgery. The V call is TRBV7-9, the J call TRBJ2-1, with D unresolved. This TCR came from a male donor with early-stage non-small cell lung cancer. CDR3 nucleotides: TGTGCCAGCAGCTTAGCGCCCACGGCCCCTTATGAGCAGTTCTTC. Translated: CASSLAPTAPYEQFF.